These T cell receptor beta chains were read from a single sample in a study of post-analysis software for immune sequencing data. MiXCR, applied by TCRdb to the PCR reads, yields one record per CDR3 protein. This table has about 380,000 distinct CDR3 sequences, less than 40% appearing once. Sequencing was performed on blood. Source of these receptors: a girl aged 5 to 17 with multiple sclerosis. Each CDR3 is given with its conserved first and last residue. Expanded clones are given a class, and other clones once, few, many or no size at all.

j_call: TRBJ2-5
v_call: TRBV7-8
clone_size: many
cdr3_aa: CASSPRQYQETQYF

j_call: TRBJ1-1
v_call: TRBV6-6
clone_size: NA
cdr3_aa: CASSYSWEGITEAFF

j_call: TRBJ2-5
v_call: TRBV7-9
clone_size: few
cdr3_aa: CASSSFSGHLKETQYF

j_call: NA
v_call: TRBV6-5
clone_size: NA
cdr3_aa: CASSRTRGSGGNIQYF

j_call: TRBJ1-2
v_call: TRBV7-9
clone_size: NA
cdr3_aa: CAGAQGSLRSTNYGYTF

j_call: TRBJ2-7
v_call: TRBV5-6
clone_size: few
cdr3_aa: CASSLAPGPVAYEQYF

j_call: TRBJ2-6
v_call: TRBV29-1
clone_size: few
cdr3_aa: CSVAGGSGANVLTF

j_call: TRBJ2-7
v_call: TRBV6-5
clone_size: many
cdr3_aa: CASNPPGRSYEQYF

j_call: TRBJ2-2
v_call: TRBV11-2
clone_size: few
cdr3_aa: CASSSLKGGTGELFF

j_call: TRBJ1-2
v_call: TRBV27
clone_size: NA
cdr3_aa: CASSLTGTIYGYTF

j_call: TRBJ2-2
v_call: TRBV10-3
clone_size: few
cdr3_aa: CAISDPSGRGSTGELFF

j_call: TRBJ2-2
v_call: TRBV5-1
clone_size: NA
cdr3_aa: CASSPEGGELFF

j_call: TRBJ2-1
v_call: TRBV11-2
clone_size: NA
cdr3_aa: CASSSPGLAGGYSEQFF

j_call: TRBJ1-5
v_call: TRBV5-1
clone_size: few
cdr3_aa: CASSPGPGEPQHF

j_call: TRBJ1-4
v_call: TRBV27
clone_size: NA
cdr3_aa: CASSFGGGKAKLFF

j_call: TRBJ1-2
v_call: TRBV6-5
clone_size: few
cdr3_aa: CASSYKPKGGYTF

j_call: TRBJ2-5
v_call: TRBV7-2
clone_size: once
cdr3_aa: CASSAQYF

j_call: TRBJ1-2
v_call: TRBV5-6
clone_size: NA
cdr3_aa: CASRPTGNMDYGYTF

j_call: TRBJ1-5
v_call: TRBV3-1
clone_size: few
cdr3_aa: CASSQEAGENQPQHF

j_call: TRBJ1-6
v_call: TRBV4-3
clone_size: NA
cdr3_aa: CASSQDRRDPTNSPLHF

j_call: TRBJ1-1
v_call: TRBV10-3
clone_size: NA
cdr3_aa: CAISEGTEWNTEAFF

j_call: TRBJ1-1
v_call: TRBV29-1
clone_size: NA
cdr3_aa: CSGKNTEAFF

j_call: TRBJ2-7
v_call: TRBV6-5
clone_size: NA
cdr3_aa: CASQLDYEQYF

j_call: TRBJ2-5
v_call: TRBV7-2
clone_size: NA
cdr3_aa: CASSFGPTGGETQYF

j_call: TRBJ2-5
v_call: TRBV12-3/TRBV12-4
clone_size: few
cdr3_aa: CASSRKGTLEETQYF

j_call: TRBJ2-7
v_call: TRBV20-1
clone_size: many
cdr3_aa: CSANRGYEQYF

j_call: TRBJ2-3
v_call: TRBV14
clone_size: NA
cdr3_aa: CASSQELTRGRDTDTQYF

j_call: TRBJ2-3
v_call: TRBV24-1
clone_size: NA
cdr3_aa: CATSVRTGGPTDTQYF

j_call: TRBJ1-4
v_call: TRBV7-9
clone_size: few
cdr3_aa: CASSSHTEKLFF

j_call: NA
v_call: TRBV20-1
clone_size: once
cdr3_aa: CSAREDGTSGNIGTQYF

j_call: TRBJ1-4
v_call: TRBV12-3/TRBV12-4
clone_size: NA
cdr3_aa: CASSETGEKLFF

j_call: TRBJ2-3
v_call: TRBV7-9
clone_size: NA
cdr3_aa: CASSPGTPDTQYF

j_call: TRBJ2-1
v_call: TRBV20-1
clone_size: many
cdr3_aa: CSARDQRRGGSYNEQFF

j_call: TRBJ1-1
v_call: TRBV3-1
clone_size: NA
cdr3_aa: CASSQALGLDTEAFF

j_call: TRBJ1-6
v_call: TRBV10-3
clone_size: NA
cdr3_aa: CAISGGTNSYNSPLHF

j_call: TRBJ1-2
v_call: TRBV9
clone_size: many
cdr3_aa: CASSPTTANYGYTF

j_call: TRBJ2-2
v_call: TRBV12-3/TRBV12-4
clone_size: few
cdr3_aa: CASRRSETGELFF

j_call: TRBJ2-7
v_call: TRBV4-2
clone_size: NA
cdr3_aa: CASSQDFGGSSYEQYF

j_call: TRBJ1-3
v_call: TRBV5-1
clone_size: NA
cdr3_aa: CASSGTGTGVHGGNTIYF

j_call: TRBJ1-6
v_call: TRBV5-6
clone_size: few
cdr3_aa: CASSFVGNDSPLHF

j_call: TRBJ2-3
v_call: TRBV5-1
clone_size: NA
cdr3_aa: CASSPDRDQYF

j_call: TRBJ2-5
v_call: TRBV4-3
clone_size: few
cdr3_aa: CASSQDVGDSPQETQYF

j_call: TRBJ2-7
v_call: TRBV7-9
clone_size: NA
cdr3_aa: CASSLETGQPYEQYF

j_call: TRBJ2-1
v_call: TRBV5-1
clone_size: NA
cdr3_aa: CASMKGDAPISYNEQFF

j_call: TRBJ1-2
v_call: TRBV4-2
clone_size: few
cdr3_aa: CASSQGMGGGYGYTF

j_call: TRBJ1-2
v_call: TRBV12-3/TRBV12-4
clone_size: few
cdr3_aa: CASSPSTGEGYTF

j_call: TRBJ2-2
v_call: TRBV7-9
clone_size: NA
cdr3_aa: CASSGRDRQRGELFF

j_call: TRBJ1-4
v_call: TRBV28
clone_size: NA
cdr3_aa: CASSLEGGAYNEKLFF

j_call: TRBJ1-2
v_call: TRBV12-3/TRBV12-4
clone_size: few
cdr3_aa: CASTKFIIQDFSGYTF

j_call: TRBJ2-1
v_call: TRBV6-4
clone_size: few
cdr3_aa: CASSKTSGGVAPSSYNEQFF

j_call: TRBJ2-3
v_call: TRBV12-3/TRBV12-4
clone_size: once
cdr3_aa: CASSFNPGLVTDTQYF

j_call: TRBJ1-5
v_call: TRBV29-1
clone_size: few
cdr3_aa: CSVKTGGLNQPQHF

j_call: TRBJ2-1
v_call: TRBV7-9
clone_size: many
cdr3_aa: CASSASGTGVRSSYNEQFF

j_call: TRBJ2-7
v_call: TRBV12-3/TRBV12-4
clone_size: many
cdr3_aa: CASSPRQDEQYF

j_call: TRBJ2-4
v_call: TRBV14
clone_size: NA
cdr3_aa: CASSQGQGQRSLAKNIQYF